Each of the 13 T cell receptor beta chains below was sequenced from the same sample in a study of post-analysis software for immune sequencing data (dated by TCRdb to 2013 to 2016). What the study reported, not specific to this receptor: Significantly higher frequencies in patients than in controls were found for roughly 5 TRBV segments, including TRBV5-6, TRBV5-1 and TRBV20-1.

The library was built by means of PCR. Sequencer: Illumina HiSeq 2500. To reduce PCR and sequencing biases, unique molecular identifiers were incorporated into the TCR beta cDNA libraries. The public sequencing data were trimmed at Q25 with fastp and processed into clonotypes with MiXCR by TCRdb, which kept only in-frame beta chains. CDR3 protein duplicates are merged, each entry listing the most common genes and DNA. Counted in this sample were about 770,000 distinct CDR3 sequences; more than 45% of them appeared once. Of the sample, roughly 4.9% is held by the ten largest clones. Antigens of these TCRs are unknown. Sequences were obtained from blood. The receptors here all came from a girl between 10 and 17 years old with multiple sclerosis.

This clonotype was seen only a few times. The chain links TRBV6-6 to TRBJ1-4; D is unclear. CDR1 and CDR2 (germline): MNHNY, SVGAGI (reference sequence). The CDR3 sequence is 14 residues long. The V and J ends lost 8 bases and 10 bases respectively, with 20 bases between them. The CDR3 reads CASVWGDQPGKLFF. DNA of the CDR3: TGTGCCAGCGTTTGGGGTGACCAACCAGGAAAACTGTTTTTT.

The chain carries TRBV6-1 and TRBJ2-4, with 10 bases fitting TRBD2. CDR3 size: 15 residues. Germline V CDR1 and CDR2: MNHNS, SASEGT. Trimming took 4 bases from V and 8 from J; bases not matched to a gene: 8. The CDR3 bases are TGTGCCAGCAGTGCGAGTAGCGGGAGGACCCACATTCAGTACTTC. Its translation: CASSASSGRTHIQYF.

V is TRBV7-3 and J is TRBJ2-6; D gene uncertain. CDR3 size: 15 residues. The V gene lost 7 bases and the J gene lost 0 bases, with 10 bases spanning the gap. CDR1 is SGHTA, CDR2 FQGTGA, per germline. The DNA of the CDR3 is TGTGCCAGCACAAAGGACCTCTCTGGGGCCAACGTCCTGACTTTC. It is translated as CASTKDLSGANVLTF.

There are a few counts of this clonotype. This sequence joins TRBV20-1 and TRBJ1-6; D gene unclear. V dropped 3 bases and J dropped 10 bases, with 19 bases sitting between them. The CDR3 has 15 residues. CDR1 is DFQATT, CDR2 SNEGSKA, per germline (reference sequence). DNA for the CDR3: TGCAGTGCTAGCCTTCTATGGCAGTTCGAATCACCCCTCCACTTT. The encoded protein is CSASLLWQFESPLHF.

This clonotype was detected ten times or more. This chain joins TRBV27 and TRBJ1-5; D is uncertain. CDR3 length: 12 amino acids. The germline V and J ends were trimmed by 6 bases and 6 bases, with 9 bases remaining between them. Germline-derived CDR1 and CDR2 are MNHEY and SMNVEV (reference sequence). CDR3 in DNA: TGTGCCAGCAGCTTCCCCGGTCAGCCCCAGCATTTT. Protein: CASSFPGQPQHF.

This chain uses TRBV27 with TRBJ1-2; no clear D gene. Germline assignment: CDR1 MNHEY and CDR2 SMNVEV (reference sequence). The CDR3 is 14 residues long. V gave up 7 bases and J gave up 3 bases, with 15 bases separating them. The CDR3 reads CASTSRPGDYGYTF. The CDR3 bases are TGTGCCAGCACCTCACGGCCCGGGGACTATGGCTACACCTTC.

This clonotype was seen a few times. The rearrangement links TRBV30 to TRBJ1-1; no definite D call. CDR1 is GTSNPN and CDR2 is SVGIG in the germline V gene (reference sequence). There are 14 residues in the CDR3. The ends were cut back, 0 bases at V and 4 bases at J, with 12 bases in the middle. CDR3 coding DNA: TGTGCCTGGAGTGTACGGGGTTGGGGCACTGAAGCTTTCTTT. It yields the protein CAWSVRGWGTEAFF.

CDR3 in amino acids: CASSQAPNQPQHF. Written as DNA, the CDR3 is TGTGCCAGCAGCCAAGCGCCAAATCAGCCCCAGCATTTT. The chain recombines TRBV4-2 with TRBJ1-5; D call uncertain. V was pared by 1 base and J by 4 bases, with 5 bases between. There are 13 residues in the CDR3. CDR1 and CDR2 (germline): LGHNA, YNFKEQ.

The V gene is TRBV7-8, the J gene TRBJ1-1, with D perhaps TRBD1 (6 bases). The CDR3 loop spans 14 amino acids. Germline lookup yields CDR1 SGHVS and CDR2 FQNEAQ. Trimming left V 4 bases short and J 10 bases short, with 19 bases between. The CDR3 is CASSSDTRGGVAFF. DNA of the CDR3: TGTGCCAGCAGCTCCGACACCCGGGGGGGCGTAGCTTTCTTT.

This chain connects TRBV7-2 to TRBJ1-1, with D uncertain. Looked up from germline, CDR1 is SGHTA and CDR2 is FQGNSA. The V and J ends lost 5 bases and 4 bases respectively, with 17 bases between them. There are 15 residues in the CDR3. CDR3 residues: CASSRPGVRATEAFF. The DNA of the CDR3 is TGTGCCAGCAGCCGCCCAGGAGTGAGGGCCACTGAAGCTTTCTTT.

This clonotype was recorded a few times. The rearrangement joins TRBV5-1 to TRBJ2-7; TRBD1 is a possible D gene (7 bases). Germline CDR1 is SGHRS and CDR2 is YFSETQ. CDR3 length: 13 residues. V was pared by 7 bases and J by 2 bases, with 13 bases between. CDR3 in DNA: TGCGCCAGCCGATCAGGGGGGACCTACGAGCAGTACTTC. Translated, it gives CASRSGGTYEQYF.

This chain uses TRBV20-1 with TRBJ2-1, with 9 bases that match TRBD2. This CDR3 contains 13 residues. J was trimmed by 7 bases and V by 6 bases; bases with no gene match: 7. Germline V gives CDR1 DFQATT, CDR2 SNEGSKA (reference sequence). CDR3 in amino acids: CSAFLAGGNEQFF. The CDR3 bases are TGCAGTGCCTTCCTTGCGGGAGGGAATGAGCAGTTCTTC.

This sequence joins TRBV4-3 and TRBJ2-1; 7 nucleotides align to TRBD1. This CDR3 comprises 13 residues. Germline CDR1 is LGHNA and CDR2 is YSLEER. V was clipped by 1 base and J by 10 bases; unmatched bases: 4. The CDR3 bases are TGCGCCAGCAGCCAAGGGCCGGGACAGGAGCAGTTCTTC. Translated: CASSQGPGQEQFF.